A single count supports the clone carrying this T cell receptor beta chain. This sample stems from a study of T cell changes during pregnancy in multiple sclerosis. The CDR3 has 15 residues. CDR1 is MNHEY and CDR2 is SVGAGI in the germline V gene. V shed 7 bases and J 3 bases; nucleotides not matched to a gene: 11. Assay used: immunoSEQ multiplex PCR; TCRdb lists only in-frame clones, some missing. The sample consists of approximately 46,000 clones, roughly nine tenths of them appearing once. This chain joins TRBV6-5 and TRBJ2-7; 8 bases align to TRBD1. This sequence was found in a female donor with multiple sclerosis, enrolled in a pregnancy study. This specimen was CD4+ T cells from peripheral blood mononuclear cells, taken after pregnancy. The CDR3 loop reads CASMRVAGQGYEQYF. The CDR3 region has the DNA TGTGCCAGCATGAGGGTCGCTGGACAGGGCTACGAGCAGTACTTC.